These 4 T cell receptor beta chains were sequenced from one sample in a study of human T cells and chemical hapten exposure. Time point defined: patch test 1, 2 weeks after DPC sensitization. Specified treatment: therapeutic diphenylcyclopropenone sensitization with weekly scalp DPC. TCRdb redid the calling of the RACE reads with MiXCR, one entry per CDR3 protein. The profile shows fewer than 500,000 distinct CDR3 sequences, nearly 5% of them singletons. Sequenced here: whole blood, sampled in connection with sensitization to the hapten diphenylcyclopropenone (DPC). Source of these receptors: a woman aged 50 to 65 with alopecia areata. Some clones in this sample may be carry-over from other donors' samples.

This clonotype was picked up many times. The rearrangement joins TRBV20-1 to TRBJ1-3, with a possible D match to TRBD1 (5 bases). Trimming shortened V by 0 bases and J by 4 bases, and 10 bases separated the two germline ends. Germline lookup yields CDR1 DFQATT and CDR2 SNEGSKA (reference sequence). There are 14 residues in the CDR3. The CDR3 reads CSARERGSGNTIYF. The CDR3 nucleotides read TGCAGTGCTAGAGAAAGGGGTTCGGGAAACACCATATATTTT.

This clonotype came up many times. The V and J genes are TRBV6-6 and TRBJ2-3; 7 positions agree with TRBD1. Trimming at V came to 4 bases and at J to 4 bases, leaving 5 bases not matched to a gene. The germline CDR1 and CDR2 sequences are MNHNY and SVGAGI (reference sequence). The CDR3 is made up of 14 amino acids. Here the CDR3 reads CASSSATGSDTQYF. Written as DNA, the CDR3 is TGTGCCAGCAGTTCAGCGACAGGGTCAGATACGCAGTATTTT.

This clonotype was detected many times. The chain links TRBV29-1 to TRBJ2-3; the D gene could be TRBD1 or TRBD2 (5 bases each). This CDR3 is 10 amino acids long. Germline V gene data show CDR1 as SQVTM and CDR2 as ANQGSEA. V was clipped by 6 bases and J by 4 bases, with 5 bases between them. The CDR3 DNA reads TGCAGCGTGGGGGCAGATACGCAGTATTTT. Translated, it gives CSVGADTQYF.

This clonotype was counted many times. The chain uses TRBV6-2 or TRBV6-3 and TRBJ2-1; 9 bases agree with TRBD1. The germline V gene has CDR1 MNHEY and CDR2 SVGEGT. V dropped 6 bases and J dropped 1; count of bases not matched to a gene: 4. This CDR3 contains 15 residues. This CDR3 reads CASRHGTGSYNEQFF. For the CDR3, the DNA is TGTGCCAGCAGGCACGGGACAGGGTCCTACAATGAGCAGTTCTTC.